Each of the 7 T cell receptor beta chains below was sequenced from the same sample in a study of T cell responses to AZD1222 COVID-19 vaccine. TCRdb's table, derived via immunoSEQ multiplex PCR, lists solely in-frame clones and lacks some. The sample holds 200,000 or so clones, approximately 91% seen once. The sample in question was peripheral blood, obtained on day 0 of AZD1222 vaccination. All receptors come from an adult in good health.

The gene calls are TRBV2 and TRBJ2-2; TRBD1 or TRBD2 may be the D gene (5 bases each). The V end was cut by 5 bases, the J end by 3 bases, with 13 bases between. The CDR3 consists of 15 residues. Germline CDR1 is SNHLY and CDR2 is FYNNEI. The CDR3 loop is CASSNRDGYTGELFF. As DNA, the CDR3 is TGTGCCAGCAGTAACCGGGACGGGTACACCGGGGAGCTGTTTTTT.

The chain combines TRBV7-8 with TRBJ1-3; D remains unclear. Germline V gene lookup returns CDR1 SGHVS and CDR2 FQNEAQ. The V end was cut by 6 bases, the J end by 2 bases, with 29 bases between. The CDR3 runs 20 residues. The CDR3 nucleotides are TGTGCCAGCAGATTAACCTCCCTATTCTACACCGAAGCTACTGGAAACACCATATATTTT. It specifies CASRLTSLFYTEATGNTIYF.

The chain links TRBV7-8 to TRBJ1-5; the match to TRBD1 covers 8 bases. This CDR3 spans 16 amino acids. With 5 bases clipped from V and 1 base from J, the junction kept 7 bases outside the gene matches. From germline, CDR1 is SGHVS and CDR2 FQNEAQ. DNA of the CDR3: TGTGCCAGCAGCACGCGGACAGGGTTGAGCAATCAGCCCCAGCATTTT. It translates to CASSTRTGLSNQPQHF.

In its sample, this clone was seen once. The chain links TRBV7-6 to TRBJ2-7; 13 positions match TRBD2. Looked up from germline, CDR1 is SGHVS and CDR2 is FNYEAQ. The ends lost 6 bases at V and 0 bases at J; junction bases unmatched: 5. The CDR3 runs 16 residues. This CDR3 reads CASSPGLAGASYEQYF. The CDR3 DNA reads TGTGCCAGCAGTCCTGGACTAGCGGGAGCCTCCTACGAGCAGTACTTC.

This chain uses TRBV27 with TRBJ1-2; possibly TRBD1 for D (5 bases). Germline V CDR1 and CDR2: MNHEY, SMNVEV (reference sequence). This CDR3 comprises 16 residues. The ends were cut back, 6 bases at V and 4 bases at J, with 21 bases in the middle. Here the CDR3 reads CASSPSVGESGYGYTF. The CDR3 nucleotides are TGTGCCAGCAGCCCGTCGGTAGGGGAGAGTGGCTATGGCTACACCTTC.

The V call is TRBV27, the J call TRBJ2-1; 9 bases agree with TRBD1. The V and J ends lost 5 bases and 6 bases, in that order; junction bases with no gene match: 17. Germline loops: CDR1 MNHEY, CDR2 SMNVEV (reference sequence). The CDR3 is 18 amino acids. CDR3 bases: TGTGCCAGCAGTCCATCCCCCACAGGGGGCGGTTTAGGCAATGAGCAGTTCTTC. Encoded protein: CASSPSPTGGGLGNEQFF.

This clone was detected only a few times. The J gene is TRBJ2-7, the V gene TRBV28; the D gene is possibly TRBD2 (5 bases). Germline loops: CDR1 MDHEN, CDR2 SYDVKM. The V end was cut by 6 bases, the J end by 2 bases, with 14 bases between. The CDR3 is 14 amino acids. In DNA form, the CDR3 reads TGTGCCAGCAGCCCACCGGGGAGAACCTACGAGCAGTACTTC. Its protein is CASSPPGRTYEQYF.